The 24 T cell receptor beta chains below all came from one sample that was sequenced in a study of cytomegalovirus exposure and HLA in healthy donors. TCRdb's table, derived via immunoSEQ multiplex PCR, lists solely in-frame clones and lacks some. The sample carries roughly 250,000 clones, around 89% recorded once. Specimen: PBMCs. The receptors were sampled from a woman aged 18 to 35 in good health and CMV-seronegative.

This chain joins TRBV28 and TRBJ1-1, with D perhaps TRBD1 (6 bases). The germline V gene has CDR1 MDHEN and CDR2 SYDVKM. V lost 6 bases to trimming and J lost 1 base, with 12 bases between them. There are 14 residues in the CDR3. The CDR3 nucleotides read TGTGCCAGCAGCGACCCGGACAGGAACACTGAAGCTTTCTTT. This encodes CASSDPDRNTEAFF.

The chain uses TRBV7-6 and TRBJ1-3; 8 bases are a match to TRBD1. The germline gives CDR1 SGHVS, CDR2 FNYEAQ. The CDR3 is made up of 16 amino acids. V was pared by 4 bases and J by 4 bases, with 9 bases of the junction left unmatched. CDR3 nucleotides: TGTGCCAGCAGCTCCGGGACAGGCGACTTGGGAAACACCATATATTTT. As protein: CASSSGTGDLGNTIYF.

Notes on this clone: One junction end disagrees with the germline gene, perhaps due to a read error. V and J are TRBV11-2 and TRBJ2-3, with 7 bases identical to TRBD2. The CDR3 has 16 amino acids. In germline, CDR1 is SGHAT, CDR2 FQNNGV. CDR3 sequence: CASSLMGGTSIDTQYF. The CDR3 DNA reads TGTGCCAGCAGTTTAATGGGGGGGACCAGCATAGATACGCAGTATTTT.

The chain recombines TRBV6-5 with TRBJ1-1, with D tentatively TRBD1 (6 bases). The CDR3 sequence is 13 residues long. Germline V gives CDR1 MNHEY, CDR2 SVGAGI. V lost 7 bases and J lost 6, with 15 bases in between. The CDR3 sequence is CASTLTGSAEAFF. The CDR3 DNA reads TGTGCCAGCACCCTGACAGGCAGTGCTGAAGCTTTCTTT.

V usage is TRBV28 and J usage is TRBJ2-7; D may be TRBD1 (6 bases). Germline V CDR1 and CDR2: MDHEN, SYDVKM. Trimming removed 6 bases from V and 2 bases from J, with 17 bases in between. The CDR3 contains 15 residues. The CDR3 loop reads CASRGTTGQTYEQYF. The CDR3 bases are TGTGCCAGCAGGGGGACAACTGGGCAAACCTACGAGCAGTACTTC.

The chain is built from TRBV6-6 and TRBJ2-3; maybe TRBD1 (7 bases). V was clipped by 3 bases and J by 2 bases, with 12 bases between them. Germline V gene lookup returns CDR1 MNHNY and CDR2 SVGAGI (reference sequence). The CDR3 extends over 15 amino acids. The CDR3 sequence: CASSYAGQSTDTQYF. The CDR3 DNA sequence: TGTGCCAGCAGTTATGCGGGACAGTCCACAGATACGCAGTATTTT.

The chain employs TRBV5-1 and TRBJ1-2, with 10 bases fitting TRBD1. CDR1 and CDR2 (germline): SGHRS, YFSETQ. V trimming: 3 bases; J trimming: 7 bases; junction bases outside the gene matches: 9. This CDR3 has 15 amino acids. CDR3 region: CASSYPGQGFGGYTF. The DNA for the CDR3 is TGCGCCAGCAGCTACCCGGGACAGGGGTTTGGTGGCTACACCTTC. The variable domain in full, completed from reference TRBV5-1 and TRBJ1-2, reads KAGVTQTPRYLIKTRGQQVTLSCSPISGHRSVSWYQQTPGQGLQFLFEYFSETQRNKGNFPGRFSGRQFSNSRSEMNVSTLELGDSALYLCASSYPGQGFGGYTFGSGTRLTVV.

CDR3: CASPTGSRRTEAFF. In nucleotides, the CDR3 is TGTGCCAGCCCGACCGGGTCCAGAAGGACTGAAGCTTTCTTT. This sequence joins TRBV28 and TRBJ1-1, with D uncertain. V dropped 8 bases and J dropped 5 bases, with 18 bases sitting between them. This CDR3 has 14 amino acids. Per the germline V gene, CDR1 is MDHEN and CDR2 is SYDVKM.

The chain uses TRBV5-1 and TRBJ2-1; 12 positions match TRBD2. Germline values: CDR1 SGHRS, CDR2 YFSETQ. The CDR3 covers 16 residues. The V gene end was trimmed by 5 bases and the J gene end by 10 bases; junction bases not matched to a gene: 13. The CDR3 DNA follows: TGCGCCAGCAGTCCTGGGACTAGCGGGTCCACGGGAGAGCAGTTCTTC. Translated: CASSPGTSGSTGEQFF. Full variable domain (remainder filled in from reference TRBV5-1 and TRBJ2-1): KAGVTQTPRYLIKTRGQQVTLSCSPISGHRSVSWYQQTPGQGLQFLFEYFSETQRNKGNFPGRFSGRQFSNSRSEMNVSTLELGDSALYLCASSPGTSGSTGEQFFGPGTRLTVL.

The chain employs TRBV28 and TRBJ1-5; 9 bases line up with TRBD1. CDR1 is MDHEN and CDR2 is SYDVKM in the germline V gene. V shed 5 bases and J 10 bases; nucleotides not matched to a gene: 12. This CDR3 has 15 residues. The CDR3 region has the DNA TGTGCCAGCAGTGTCCCGGGACAGGGCCCCCTCCCCCAGCATTTT. It specifies CASSVPGQGPLPQHF. The variable domain in full, completed from reference TRBV28 and TRBJ1-5, reads DVKVTQSSRYLVKRTGEKVFLECVQDMDHENMFWYRQDPGLGLRLIYFSYDVKMKEKGDIPEGYSVSREKKERFSLILESASTNQTSMYLCASSVPGQGPLPQHFGDGTRLSIL.

The CDR3 DNA reads as TGTGCCAGCAGCCCCAACAGGGGGCCAAATTCACCCCTCCACTTT. Its translation: CASSPNRGPNSPLHF. The chain employs TRBV13 and TRBJ1-6, with 9 positions matching TRBD1. The germline V gene has CDR1 PRHDT and CDR2 FYEKMQ (reference sequence). This CDR3 spans 15 amino acids. Losses at the gene ends were 5 bases for V and 7 bases for J; bases not matched to a gene: 6.

The gene calls are TRBV4-1 and TRBJ1-5, with 7 bases matching TRBD1. V lost 4 bases and J lost 8; bases outside the gene matches: 8. CDR1 MGHRA and CDR2 YSYEKL come from the germline V gene. This CDR3 has 14 residues. The chain's CDR3 is CASSPLGQSEPQHF. CDR3 sequence (DNA): TGCGCCAGCAGCCCGCTGGGACAGTCGGAGCCCCAGCATTTT.

This chain connects TRBV6-5 to TRBJ1-3, with TRBD1 matching 8 bases. The CDR3 extends over 15 amino acids. Germline V gene data show CDR1 as MNHEY and CDR2 as SVGAGI. After removal of 3 bases from V and 4 bases from J, the junction contained 5 bases not matched to a gene. DNA for the CDR3: TGTGCCAGCAGTTATACAGGGGGAATGGGAAACACCATATATTTT. It encodes CASSYTGGMGNTIYF.

Details on this clone: A read error may account for a junction end that differs from germline. V and J are TRBV13 and TRBJ2-5, with 9 positions matching TRBD1. CDR1 PRHDT and CDR2 FYEKMQ come from the germline V gene (reference sequence). The CDR3 length is 15 residues. The CDR3 coding sequence is TGTGCCAGCAGCGTAGGACAGGGGATGGAAGAGACCCAGTACTTC. This sequence encodes CASSVGQGMEETQYF.

The chain couples TRBV2 to TRBJ1-2; 7 positions agree with TRBD1. With 9 bases clipped from V and 4 bases from J, the junction kept 14 bases outside the gene matches. Germline CDR1 reads SNHLY; CDR2 reads FYNNEI. The CDR3 covers 15 residues. The CDR3 bases are TGTGCCAGAATGACAGGGCCTACAGACCCCTATGGCTACACCTTC. Protein sequence: CARMTGPTDPYGYTF. The full variable domain, its missing parts supplied by reference TRBV2 and TRBJ1-2, is EPEVTQTPSHQVTQMGQEVILRCVPISNHLYFYWYRQILGQKVEFLVSFYNNEISEKSEIFDDQFSVERPDGSNFTLKIRSTKLEDSAMYFCARMTGPTDPYGYTFGSGTRLTVV.

CDR3: CASSLVSGLLVWGYTF. CDR3 bases: TGTGCCAGCAGCTTGGTCTCGGGACTTTTGGTCTGGGGCTACACCTTC. The genes are TRBV5-4 and TRBJ1-2; D possibly corresponds to TRBD1 (5 bases). Between the trimmed V and J ends, which lost 0 bases and 8 bases, there was a span of 20 bases. Germline V gives CDR1 SGHNT, CDR2 YYREEE (reference sequence). The CDR3 consists of 16 residues.

The gene calls are TRBV11-2 and TRBJ2-3; 11 bases are shared with TRBD1. Trimming removed 5 bases from V and 8 bases from J; junction bases left unmatched: 6. The CDR3 totals 14 residues. Germline CDR1 is SGHAT and CDR2 is FQNNGV. The CDR3 bases are TGTGCCAGCAGCGAGGACAGGGGGCGTGGTACGCAGTATTTT. Its translation is CASSEDRGRGTQYF.

The chain recombines TRBV13 with TRBJ2-1, with 7 bases lining up with TRBD2. Trimming cost V 6 bases and J 6 bases; bases outside gene matches: 11. The germline CDR1 and CDR2 sequences are PRHDT and FYEKMQ (reference sequence). The CDR3 extends over 15 amino acids. CDR3 in amino acids: CASRPPGGYGNEQFF. The DNA of the CDR3 is TGTGCCAGCAGACCCCCGGGGGGTTATGGCAATGAGCAGTTCTTC.

This sequence joins TRBV5-6 and TRBJ1-4; D unclear. V dropped 0 bases and J dropped 5 bases, with 8 bases sitting between them. This CDR3 contains 14 residues. CDR1 and CDR2 from the germline V gene are SGHDT and YYEEEE. The chain's CDR3 is CASSLGGYNEKLFF. CDR3 coding DNA: TGTGCCAGCAGCTTGGGAGGGTACAATGAAAAACTGTTTTTT.

The chain is built from TRBV29-1 and TRBJ2-2; D possibly corresponds to TRBD1 (5 bases). CDR1 is SQVTM and CDR2 is ANQGSEA in the germline V gene. Trimming removed 6 bases from V and 4 bases from J, with 9 bases in between. CDR3 length: 12 residues. CDR3 residues: CSVPGLTGELFF. The CDR3 DNA follows: TGCAGCGTCCCAGGGCTCACCGGGGAGCTGTTTTTT.

The gene calls are TRBV6-5 and TRBJ2-3; 9 bases agree with TRBD1. The CDR3 contains 15 residues. CDR1 and CDR2 (germline): MNHEY, SVGAGI. Trimming took 6 bases from V and 3 from J; bases not matched to a gene: 7. CDR3 DNA: TGTGCCAGCAGGGCCGGGACAGGGATAACAGATACGCAGTATTTT. Residues: CASRAGTGITDTQYF.

The chain uses TRBV7-2 and TRBJ2-7; 12 nucleotides line up with TRBD2. Germline CDR1 and CDR2: SGHTA and FQGNSA. This CDR3 comprises 17 residues. V shed 0 bases and J 2 bases; nucleotides not matched to a gene: 5. CDR3 in amino acids: CASSLALLAGGPYEQYF. The CDR3 coding sequence is TGTGCCAGCAGCTTAGCGTTACTAGCGGGGGGCCCCTACGAGCAGTACTTC.

This chain links TRBV5-1 with TRBJ2-7; 13 bases match TRBD2. The V gene end was trimmed by 3 bases and the J gene end by 2 bases; junction bases not matched to a gene: 2. This CDR3 has 15 amino acids. The germline gives CDR1 SGHRS, CDR2 YFSETQ. The CDR3 nucleotides are TGCGCCAGCAGCTGGGGGACTAGCGGGACCTACGAGCAGTACTTC. Its protein product is CASSWGTSGTYEQYF.

The chain joins TRBV5-6 to TRBJ2-3; 10 bases match TRBD2. The CDR3 extends over 17 amino acids. Germline V gene data show CDR1 as SGHDT and CDR2 as YYEEEE. After removal of 4 bases from V and 1 base from J, the junction contained 9 bases not matched to a gene. Here the CDR3 reads CASSPVPSGGGTDTQYF. CDR3 in DNA: TGTGCCAGCAGCCCGGTCCCAAGCGGGGGGGGCACAGATACGCAGTATTTT.